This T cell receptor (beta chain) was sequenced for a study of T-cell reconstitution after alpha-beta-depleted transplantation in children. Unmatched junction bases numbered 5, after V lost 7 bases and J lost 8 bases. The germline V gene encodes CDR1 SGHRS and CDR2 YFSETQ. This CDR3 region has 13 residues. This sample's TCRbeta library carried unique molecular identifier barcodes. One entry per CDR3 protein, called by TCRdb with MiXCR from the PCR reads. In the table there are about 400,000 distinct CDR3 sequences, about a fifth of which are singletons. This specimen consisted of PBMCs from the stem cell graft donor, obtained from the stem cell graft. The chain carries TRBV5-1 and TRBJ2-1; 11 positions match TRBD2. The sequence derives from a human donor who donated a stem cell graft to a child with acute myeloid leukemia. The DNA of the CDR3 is TGCGCCAGCGTCCTAGCGGGAGGTGATGAGCAGTTCTTC. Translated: CASVLAGGDEQFF.